Each of the 23 T cell receptor beta chains below was sequenced from the same sample in a study of Ad26.COV2.S vaccination and SARS-CoV-2 variants. Sample treatment: approximately 18 received Ad26.COV2.S at low or high dose, single or two shots; several received placebo; per-sample allocation not given. Collection of the samples took place on day 63 after the first injection of vaccine or placebo. The table came from immunoSEQ multiplex PCR; TCRdb's copy has only in-frame clones and leaves some out. The sample gives around 450,000 clones, 89% of which show up once; 2.5% to 3% is in the top ten. The sequencing used peripheral blood, collected in a trial of Ad26.COV2.S vaccine versus placebo. The receptors derive from a person aged 18-60 years who received the Ad26.COV2.S COVID-19 vaccine or a placebo.

The gene calls are TRBV11-2 and TRBJ1-2; 8 bases are shared with TRBD1. Germline CDR1 reads SGHAT; CDR2 reads FQNNGV. The CDR3 runs 16 residues. V shed 5 bases and J 2 bases; nucleotides not matched to a gene: 10. The CDR3 is CASSRAGGALNYGYTF. CDR3 coding DNA: TGTGCCAGCAGCCGGGCAGGGGGCGCTTTGAACTATGGCTACACCTTC. Full variable domain (outside the CDR3, taken from reference TRBV11-2 and TRBJ1-2): EAGVAQSPRYKIIEKRQSVAFWCNPISGHATLYWYQQILGQGPKLLIQFQNNGVVDDSQLPKDRFSAERLKGVDSTLKIQPAKLEDSAVYLCASSRAGGALNYGYTFGSGTRLTVV.

This clone was counted once. The V and J genes are TRBV30 and TRBJ1-3, with TRBD1 as a possible D gene (6 bases). This CDR3 has 18 residues. V lost 1 base, J lost 0 bases, and 19 bases lay in between. In germline, CDR1 is GTSNPN, CDR2 SVGIG (reference sequence). CDR3 region: CAWSGDRSLGSSGNTIYF. The CDR3 nucleotides read TGTGCCTGGAGTGGAGACAGGTCTTTGGGGAGCTCTGGAAACACCATATATTTT. The entire variable domain, with the rest obtained from reference TRBV30 and TRBJ1-3, is as follows: SQTIHQWPATLVQPVGSPLSLECTVEGTSNPNLYWYRQAAGRGLQLLFYSVGIGQISSEVPQNLSASRPQDRQFILSSKKLLLSDSGFYLCAWSGDRSLGSSGNTIYFGEGSWLTVV.

The V and J genes are TRBV19 and TRBJ1-2; D call uncertain. Germline V lookup: CDR1 LNHDA, CDR2 SQIVND (reference sequence). V was cut by 3 bases and J by 6 bases, with 14 bases left in between. The CDR3 is made up of 14 amino acids. CDR3 sequence reads: CASSIRGWEHGYTF. The CDR3 DNA reads TGTGCCAGTAGTATCCGGGGTTGGGAGCATGGCTACACCTTC.

This clone was counted once. V usage is TRBV9 and J usage is TRBJ2-1; perhaps TRBD1 as D (6 bases). With 4 bases removed from V and 2 bases from J, the gap between germline ends came to 16 bases. CDR1 is SGDLS, CDR2 YYNGEE, per germline. CDR3 length: 16 residues. The CDR3 reads CASSLRVTGAYNEQFF. The CDR3 region has the DNA TGTGCCAGCAGCCTTCGGGTGACAGGAGCCTACAATGAGCAGTTCTTC.

The chain links TRBV5-8 to TRBJ2-5; TRBD2 matches 12 bases. From germline, CDR1 is SGHTS and CDR2 YDEGEE. CDR3 length: 16 residues. The V and J ends lost 4 bases and 2 bases, in that order; junction bases with no gene match: 6. Written as DNA, the CDR3 is TGTGCCAGCAGCAACGGACTAGCGGGACTTCAAGAGACCCAGTACTTC. It specifies CASSNGLAGLQETQYF.

The chain joins TRBV25-1 to TRBJ2-1; 8 bases agree with TRBD2. Per the germline V gene, CDR1 is MGHDK and CDR2 is SYGVNS. V shed 5 bases, J shed 7 bases, and the junction held 13 bases outside the gene matches. The CDR3 length is 16 residues. CDR3 protein: CASSLIGTRNSNEQFF. CDR3 nucleotides: TGTGCCAGCAGTTTAATTGGGACTAGAAACTCGAATGAGCAGTTCTTC. The full variable domain, completed using reference TRBV25-1 and TRBJ2-1, is EADIYQTPRYLVIGTGKKITLECSQTMGHDKMYWYQQDPGMELHLIHYSYGVNSTEKGDLSSESTVSRIRTEHFPLTLESARPSHTSQYLCASSLIGTRNSNEQFFGPGTRLTVL.

This chain's CDR3 is CASSFQATGAQPQHF. The CDR3 nucleotides read TGTGCCAGCAGCTTCCAGGCGACAGGGGCGCAGCCCCAGCATTTT. V usage is TRBV5-5 and J usage is TRBJ1-5; 8 bases are shared with TRBD1. Germline trimming cut 2 bases from V and 7 bases from J; bases unmatched to any gene: 8. Germline V CDR1 and CDR2: SGHKS, YYEKEE (reference sequence). This CDR3 comprises 15 residues.

The gene calls are TRBV6-2 or TRBV6-3 and TRBJ2-7; no clear D gene. Trimming stripped 2 bases from V and 6 bases from J, with 20 bases between. Per the germline V gene, CDR1 is MNHEY and CDR2 is SVGEGT. The CDR3 is 16 amino acids. The CDR3 DNA follows: TGTGCCAGCAGTTACGGGGTAGAGGCTGAAGAAGCCGAGCAGTACGTC. This codes for CASSYGVEAEEAEQYV.

The chain combines TRBV6-2 or TRBV6-3 with TRBJ2-7, with TRBD2 as a possible D gene (6 bases). Trimming removed 1 base from V and 1 base from J, with 8 bases in between. This CDR3 contains 14 residues. Germline V CDR1 and CDR2: MNHEY, SVGEGT. The CDR3 protein is CASSYLGTSYEQYV. The CDR3 nucleotides read TGTGCCAGCAGTTACTTGGGGACTTCCTACGAGCAGTACGTC.

This chain joins TRBV15 and TRBJ1-1; 8 bases agree with TRBD1. V lost 5 bases and J lost 10; bases outside the gene matches: 6. The CDR3 covers 12 residues. From germline, CDR1 is LNHNV and CDR2 YYDKDF (reference sequence). CDR3 nucleotide sequence: TGTGCCACCAGCCCACGGACAGGGTCAGCTTTCTTT. Amino acids: CATSPRTGSAFF. The full variable domain, with the rest looked up from reference TRBV15 and TRBJ1-1, is DAMVIQNPRYQVTQFGKPVTLSCSQTLNHNVMYWYQQKSSQAPKLLFHYYDKDFNNEADTPDNFQSRRPNTSFCFLDIRSPGLGDTAMYLCATSPRTGSAFFGQGTRLTVV.

J is TRBJ1-2 and V is TRBV30; no reliable D call. This CDR3 spans 13 amino acids. V dropped 6 bases and J dropped 8 bases, with 19 bases sitting between them. Germline-derived CDR1 and CDR2 are GTSNPN and SVGIG (reference sequence). The CDR3 region is CACKTGSLGGYTF. For the CDR3, the DNA is TGTGCCTGCAAAACGGGCTCCCTGGGAGGCTACACCTTC.

The chain couples TRBV18 to TRBJ1-3; 7 bases are shared with TRBD1. V lost 1 base and J lost 4; bases outside the gene matches: 7. Looked up from germline, CDR1 is KGHSH and CDR2 is LQKENI. CDR3 length: 16 amino acids. The CDR3 loop is CASSPRRGTEGNTIYF. The CDR3 DNA reads TGTGCCAGCTCACCACGGAGGGGGACAGAGGGAAACACCATATATTTT. Based on the CDR3 plus reference TRBV18 and TRBJ1-3, the full variable domain is NAGVMQNPRHLVRRRGQEARLRCSPMKGHSHVYWYRQLPEEGLKFMVYLQKENIIDESGMPKERFSAEFPKEGPSILRIQQVVRGDSAAYFCASSPRRGTEGNTIYFGEGSWLTVV.

The chain has TRBV28 and TRBJ1-4; D is undetermined. The CDR3 extends over 12 amino acids. Trimming pared 5 bases from V and 4 bases from J, leaving 5 bases between. From germline, CDR1 is MDHEN and CDR2 SYDVKM. The CDR3 region is CASSTVNEKLFF. CDR3 DNA: TGTGCCAGCAGTACGGTTAATGAAAAACTGTTTTTT.

V usage is TRBV28 and J usage is TRBJ2-5, with a weak D call TRBD1 (5 bases). CDR3 length: 13 residues. V was clipped by 11 bases and J by 4 bases, with 17 bases between them. The germline gives CDR1 MDHEN, CDR2 SYDVKM. CDR3 DNA: TGTGCCTGCGGTGGGGCAGTCGTAGAGACCCAGTACTTC. This codes for CACGGAVVETQYF.

DNA of the CDR3: TGTGCCAGCAGCGGCCCCCCGACAGCCGGCAAGTACTTC. Residues: CASSGPPTAGKYF. The rearrangement joins TRBV2 to TRBJ2-7; D is perhaps TRBD1 (5 bases). CDR1 SNHLY and CDR2 FYNNEI come from the germline V gene. The V and J ends lost 6 bases and 11 bases respectively, with 20 bases between them. This CDR3 has 13 amino acids.

The chain has TRBV27 and TRBJ1-5; D is uncertain. CDR3 length equals 14 residues. Germline V gene lookup returns CDR1 MNHEY and CDR2 SMNVEV (reference sequence). Trimming stripped 3 bases from V and 2 bases from J, with 8 bases between. CDR3 DNA: TGTGCCAGCAGTTTGAGATCACGCAATCAGCCCCAGCATTTT. Translating it yields CASSLRSRNQPQHF.

The chain couples TRBV28 to TRBJ1-1; D gene ambiguous. Germline loops: CDR1 MDHEN, CDR2 SYDVKM. Trimming left V 5 bases short and J 0 bases short, with 4 bases between. This CDR3 has 12 amino acids. DNA for the CDR3: TGTGCCAGCAGTGAGATGAACACTGAAGCTTTCTTT. Translated: CASSEMNTEAFF.

As regards this clone: Other DNA sequences in this sample translate to the same CDR3. This sequence joins TRBV19 and TRBJ2-3, with D perhaps matching TRBD1 or TRBD2 (5 bases each). The CDR3 consists of 13 residues. Trimming cost V 3 bases and J 1 base, with 5 bases left between them. Germline CDR1 is LNHDA and CDR2 is SQIVND (reference sequence). The CDR3 region is CASSMGGTDTQYF. The CDR3 DNA reads TGTGCCAGTAGTATGGGGGGCACAGATACGCAGTATTTT. The full variable domain, in which reference TRBV19 and TRBJ2-3 provide the parts outside the CDR3, is DGGITQSPKYLFRKEGQNVTLSCEQNLNHDAMYWYRQDPGQGLRLIYYSQIVNDFQKGDIAEGYSVSREKKESFPLTVTSAQKNPTAFYLCASSMGGTDTQYFGPGTRLTVL.

J is TRBJ1-2 and V is TRBV15, with 8 bases identical to TRBD1. Germline CDR1 LNHNV, CDR2 YYDKDF (reference sequence). The length of the CDR3 is 14 residues. The junction had 7 bases not matched to a gene; V was cut back by 6 bases and J by 4 bases. CDR3 coding DNA: TGTGCCACCAGAAAGACAGGGGACGGCTATGGCTACACCTTC. Amino acid sequence: CATRKTGDGYGYTF.

This clone was seen only once. This chain links TRBV18 with TRBJ1-1; 8 bases align to TRBD1. CDR1 KGHSH and CDR2 LQKENI come from the germline V gene. The length of the CDR3 is 15 residues. V lost 1 base and J lost 7; bases outside the gene matches: 8. The CDR3 sequence is CASSPQTGEVGEAFF. The CDR3 bases are TGTGCCAGCTCACCACAGACAGGGGAGGTGGGTGAAGCTTTCTTT.

The chain couples TRBV11-3 to TRBJ2-3; possible D gene TRBD2, 6 bases. This CDR3 spans 18 amino acids. V lost 1 base, J lost 3 bases, and 20 bases lay in between. CDR1 and CDR2 from the germline V gene are SGHNT and YENEEA. This CDR3 is CASSLVLWWGVRTDTQYF. The CDR3, as DNA: TGTGCCAGCAGCTTAGTTCTTTGGTGGGGGGTGAGGACAGATACGCAGTATTTT.

The chain carries TRBV9 and TRBJ2-2; no clear D gene. The CDR3 is 13 residues long. The germline V gene has CDR1 SGDLS and CDR2 YYNGEE. With 4 bases removed from V and 5 bases from J, the gap between germline ends came to 9 bases. CDR3 DNA sequence: TGTGCCAGCAGCCTACCAGGAACCGGGGAGCTGTTTTTT. It specifies CASSLPGTGELFF.

This chain connects TRBV4-1 to TRBJ1-2; 12 bases match TRBD1. The CDR3 length is 15 residues. Germline assignment: CDR1 MGHRA and CDR2 YSYEKL. Trimming cost V 6 bases and J 6 bases; bases outside gene matches: 8. CDR3 protein: CASSPWDRGRNGYTF. The CDR3 nucleotides are TGCGCCAGCAGTCCCTGGGACAGGGGGCGTAATGGCTACACCTTC.